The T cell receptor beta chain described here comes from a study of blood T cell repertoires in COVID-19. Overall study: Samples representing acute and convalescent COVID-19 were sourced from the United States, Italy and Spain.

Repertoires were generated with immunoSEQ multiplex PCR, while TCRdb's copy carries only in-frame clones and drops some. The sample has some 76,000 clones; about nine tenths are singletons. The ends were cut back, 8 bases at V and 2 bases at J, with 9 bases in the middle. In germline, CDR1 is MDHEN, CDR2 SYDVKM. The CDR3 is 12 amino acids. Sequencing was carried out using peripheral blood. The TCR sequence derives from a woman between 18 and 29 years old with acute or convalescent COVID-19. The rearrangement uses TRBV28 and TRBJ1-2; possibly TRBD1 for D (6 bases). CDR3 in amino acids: CASLGQNYGYTF. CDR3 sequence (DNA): TGTGCCAGCTTAGGACAGAACTATGGCTACACCTTC.